The T cell receptor (beta chain) under discussion was sequenced for a study of cytomegalovirus exposure and HLA in healthy donors (dated by TCRdb to the late 2010s). A note on the overall study: According to an earlier analysis of around 600 of the donors, roughly 180 million T cells yielded roughly 100 million unique TCR beta sequences and 250 to 350 Gb of sequence data. Roughly 300 gigabases of sequencing data and approximately 91 million unique TCR sequences made up an early release that covered some 640 HLA-typed donors. Roughly 5 DR-DQ haplotypes were handled as single units for association and clustering, since linkage in the cohort was strong. In the later analysis, no new phenotypic data were used to find candidate immune exposures; instead, reliance was placed on TCR beta sequences and their occurrence across donors. In addition to the first cohort of 650 to 750 subjects, a separate validation cohort of about 120 different subjects was used. The study was designed to test whether signatures of past pathogen exposure could be identified by cataloging public T cell receptors. A later analysis re-examined previously published TCR beta repertoires from just over 650 donors and added high-resolution HLA genotyping to investigate patterns of TCR occurrence. Both class I and class II loci were covered by HLA typing, at four-digit resolution. Every discovery cohort repertoire had been produced on one sequencing platform. In a later genetic analysis, genome-wide SNP genotypes for about three fifths of the roughly 670 donors were used, and that subset was treated as a discovery cohort. The number of typed donors differed by locus: about 629-630 for A, B, C, DRB1 and DQB1; 522 for DQA1; 600 to 610 for DPA1; and 400 to 480 for DPB1. Alongside the repertoire data, information on donor age, sex, ethnicity and CMV serostatus was compiled. Of the 350 to 450 genotyped donors, 81% fell in the genetic ancestry cluster associated with self-reported Caucasian donors. The study combined high-throughput TCR immunosequencing, statistical association of individual TCRs with disease status, and machine learning to predict cytomegalovirus infection status. In an earlier analysis of a few hundred of the donors, high-throughput TCR beta sequencing was used to judge whether each TCR beta V gene segment behaved as functional or pseudogenic. Using immunosequencing, the study profiled T cell repertoires from 500 to 800 subjects and related those repertoires to cytomegalovirus serostatus. On average, over 200,000 unique TCR beta nucleotide sequences were sequenced per donor among a few hundred genotyped donors of the cohort, with roughly 18% of those sequences being non-productive. Overall study outcomes, separate from this receptor: The sequencing pipeline was judged likely to have produced a cluster of highly shared sequence variants as a technical artifact. A few of the identified cytomegalovirus-associated TCR beta chains were confirmed in vitro to be specific for cytomegalovirus antigens. A later genetic analysis reported fewer N-insertions in productive TCRs among donors in an Asian-associated ancestry cluster than the 666-donor mean. A further reported finding was that TCR beta sequences accurately predicted the HLA-A and HLA-B alleles for most subjects in the first cohort. The authors suggested that the approach could potentially be extended to other disease states and immunological phenotypes. Specific HLA alleles were associated with about 17,000 TCR beta sequences at a false discovery rate of 0.05 in a later analysis. A later analysis reported that several top co-occurrence clusters appeared linked to parvovirus B19, influenza, CMV and Epstein-Barr virus. HLA typing was unavailable for some donors at each locus, so association tests used only the typed subset. A later genetic analysis associated a missense DCLRE1C variant with V-gene and J-gene trimming of TCR beta chains, and an independent cohort replicated the association. Cytomegalovirus status was reported to be diagnosed by the classifier with high specificity and sensitivity in both the original and validation cohorts. Some IMGT-functional V segments, including TRBV6-2 and TRBV6-3, could not be distinguished by the 87-base-pair reads and were therefore excluded. Correlated functional status among segregating V segments might reflect linkage disequilibrium, but an unknown experimental factor could not be ruled out. Most TCR sequences were seen in very few donors, while some public TCRs were found in many individuals. Assigning TCR associations to individual alleles was difficult when HLA alleles, especially DR and DQ, strongly co-occurred. In this cohort, only TCR beta chains were sequenced, and detectable features were limited by the absence of alpha or paired-chain data. Presence/absence analyses assumed roughly uniform sequencing depth across donors, an assumption that may not hold. Most CMV-associated TCR beta chains appeared to be HLA-restricted in a later analysis, and the HLA associations seemed to be driven largely by CMV exposure. The only immune exposure information available for the cohort was CMV serostatus. In an earlier analysis of some 540 of the donors, most TCR beta V segments appeared in productive rearrangements about 90% or about 30% of the time, broadly matching IMGT annotations. Compared with equally common non-associated chains, HLA-associated TCR beta chains in a later analysis were more clonally expanded and had lower generation probabilities. The study gave a list of under 200 TCR beta chains associated with cytomegalovirus. In a later analysis, the rate of TCR association differed among HLA loci, with DRB1 alleles having the most associated TCRs and HLA-C alleles having the fewest. Fewer than 20 rarely observed V segments, including chromosome 9 orphons, were excluded from the earlier analysis of a few hundred of the donors because counts were too low.

The cohort comprised 550 to 700 healthy bone marrow donors. All cohort members were sampled while nominally healthy, although unrecorded immune exposures were likely present. The donor was CMV seronegative and was included in the group of a few hundred seronegative cohort members. A peripheral blood sample was collected from each donor, and TCR beta sequencing was performed on peripheral blood mononuclear cells. Genomic DNA extraction from the blood cell samples was performed with the Qiagen DNeasy Blood Extraction Kit. The V end gives up 1 base and the J end 6 bases, leaving 6 bases in the junction not matched to a gene. CDR1 and CDR2 (SGHDT, YYEEEE) derive from the germline V gene. From its cysteine to its phenylalanine, the CDR3 spans 16 amino acids. Of the read, only the CDR3 DNA is kept; its 48 bases are in frame from base 1. Library prep was done by the immunoSEQ multiplex PCR assay. For the multiplex PCR, a mixture combining 60 forward primers for TCR Vbeta segments and 13 reverse primers for TCR Jbeta segments was used. The CDR3 region of rearranged TCR beta genes was amplified from genomic DNA by a multiplex PCR assay. Amplified TCR beta libraries were sequenced as 87-base-pair reads on the Illumina HiSeq System. The authors' analysis ran thus. A later analysis counted approximately 84 million unique TCR beta chains across the 666 repertoires, and 9.5 million to 11 million of these chains were shared by at least two donors. Raw reads were error-corrected and collapsed into unique sequences with a nearest-neighbor algorithm that merged closely related sequences to remove PCR and sequencing errors. V, D and J gene segments were assigned by aligning CDR3 sequences to IMGT reference sequences. For a sequence to be retained, a match of at least six nucleotides was required to both a V gene segment and a J gene segment. Rearrangements were called productive when the CDR3 lacked stop codons and stayed in frame with V and J; all others were non-productive. Following IMGT convention, CDR3 was defined as the stretch from the second conserved V-encoded cysteine to the conserved J-encoded phenylalanine. The earlier analysis of fewer than 700 of the donors excluded sequences that lacked an unambiguous match to a single V gene segment. In an earlier analysis of 450 to 750 of the donors, a V segment was called functional when productive rearrangements were above 56.7%, and segregating when the standard deviation between donors exceeded 5%. A statistical classification framework was built for diagnosing cytomegalovirus status from the catalog of TCR beta chain sequences. In a later analysis, TCR nucleotide sequences were compared against IMGT/GENE-DB human TR gene sequences so that V and J genes could be assigned. The TCRdist pipeline was used in a later analysis to assign CDR3 sequences and most-parsimonious VDJ recombination scenarios. In a later analysis, each TCR beta chain was defined by its CDR3 amino acid sequence together with its V-gene family, and reads without a unique V-gene family were excluded. As a way to deal with suspected cross-contamination and a sequencing artifact, a later analysis dropped more than 500 nucleotide sequences that were highly shared and had low generation probability. For each public chain, a later analysis derived a clonal expansion index from normalized ranks of inferred template counts within each repertoire. A later analysis computed generation probabilities with a VDJ recombination model fitted to out-of-frame rearrangements, and checked the results against IGoR. Hypergeometric tests were used in a later analysis to score TCR-TCR, TCR-HLA and TCR-CMV co-occurrence, with a repertoire-size bias correction applied to the TCR pairs. A later analysis estimated false discovery rates by permuting HLA or CMV assignments 20 times. In a later analysis, co-occurring TCRs were grouped with DBSCAN, and TCRdist sequence similarity was added when clustering was performed within HLA-allele-positive subsets. Repertoires with fewer than 30,000 or more than 120,000 public chains, plus five repertoires with anomalous nucleotide sharing, were excluded from co-occurrence clustering. TCRdb re-hosts the immuneACCESS table, in-frame sequences only. Its copies lack some clones; in the studies checked, an unresolved V gene accounts for under half of them, and the cause for the rest is not known. The D gene and trimming were derived from the DNA, and the V and J assignments and clone size from that table. The sample contains 150,000 to 200,000 clones, just under 80% of them found a single time. About 1.9% of the sample is taken by the ten largest.

For this clone: Its antigen target is currently unknown. Base qualities are not at hand, and no much larger clone is one base apart.

The sequence came from a woman under 40 in good health and CMV-seronegative. The sample was PBMCs. The chain is assembled from TRBV5-6 and TRBJ2-3, with TRBD2 matching 12 junction bases. The CDR3 region reads CASSLWTSGVADTQYF. The sequenced DNA: TGTGCCAGCAGCTTGTGGACTAGCGGGGTCGCGGATACGCAGTATTTT.